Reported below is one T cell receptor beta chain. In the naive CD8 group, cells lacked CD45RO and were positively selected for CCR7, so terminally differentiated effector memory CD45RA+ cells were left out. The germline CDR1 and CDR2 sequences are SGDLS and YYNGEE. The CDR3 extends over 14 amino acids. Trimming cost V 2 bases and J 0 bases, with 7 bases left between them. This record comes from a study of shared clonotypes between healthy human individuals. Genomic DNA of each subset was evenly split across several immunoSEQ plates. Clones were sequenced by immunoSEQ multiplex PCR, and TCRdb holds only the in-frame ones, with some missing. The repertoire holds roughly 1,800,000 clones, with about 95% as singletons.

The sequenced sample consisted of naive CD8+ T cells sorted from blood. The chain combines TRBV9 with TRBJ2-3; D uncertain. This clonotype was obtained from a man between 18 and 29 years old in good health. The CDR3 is CASSVFRSTDTQYF. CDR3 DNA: TGTGCCAGCAGCGTTTTTAGAAGCACAGATACGCAGTATTTT.